The next 5 T cell receptor beta chains were all read from a single sample in a study of T-cell memory formation after mild COVID-19. TCRdb reanalysed the 5' RACE reads using MiXCR and keeps one entry per CDR3 protein. This sample has about 430,000 distinct CDR3 sequences, with over 15% found just once. Material: PBMCs or a T cell subset sorted from them (not recorded which). The receptors were gathered from a man between 18 and 35 years old who had mild COVID-19 (a few samples of this study predate the infection). Cell type and time point are not known.

This clonotype was found a few times. This chain connects TRBV12-3 or TRBV12-4 to TRBJ2-2; TRBD1 is a possible D gene (6 bases). The CDR3 length is 16 residues. The ends were cut back, 2 bases at V and 1 base at J, with 11 bases in the middle. The CDR3 is CASSLYRAENTGELFF. The DNA of the CDR3 is TGTGCCAGCAGTTTATACAGGGCAGAGAACACCGGGGAGCTGTTTTTT.

This clonotype was recorded a few times. The chain couples TRBV20-1 to TRBJ2-7; 11 positions match TRBD2. The CDR3 is 13 amino acids. V was clipped by 5 bases and J by 1 base; unmatched bases: 1. The germline V gene has CDR1 DFQATT and CDR2 SNEGSKA (reference sequence). Here the CDR3 reads CSAPSGGSYEQYF. The CDR3 DNA follows: TGCAGTGCTCCTAGCGGGGGGTCCTACGAGCAGTACTTC.

The chain has TRBV7-9 and TRBJ1-1, with D possibly TRBD1 on 6 matching bases. This CDR3 comprises 15 residues. CDR1 SEHNR and CDR2 FQNEAQ come from the germline V gene (reference sequence). The V end lost 4 bases, the J end lost 1 base, and 13 bases lay between the germline ends. CDR3 in DNA: TGTGCCAGCAGCTCAGGAGTGGGACAGAACACTGAAGCTTTCTTT. It translates to CASSSGVGQNTEAFF.

This clonotype was detected only a few times. The chain recombines TRBV7-2 with TRBJ2-1; maybe TRBD2 (5 bases). Germline-derived CDR1 and CDR2 are SGHTA and FQGNSA. V lost 3 bases, J lost 12 bases, and 15 bases lay in between. This CDR3 spans 13 amino acids. The CDR3 protein is CASSFYREVGQFF. DNA for the CDR3: TGTGCCAGCAGCTTTTATCGGGAAGTGGGGCAGTTCTTC.

This clonotype was counted between two and nine times. The chain uses TRBV29-1 and TRBJ2-5, with D perhaps TRBD2 (7 bases). Germline values: CDR1 SQVTM, CDR2 ANQGSEA. Trimming removed 7 bases from V and 4 bases from J, with 16 bases in between. The length of the CDR3 is 13 residues. CDR3 amino acids: CSAEGGRRETQYF. Here the CDR3 DNA reads TGCAGCGCCGAGGGGGGGAGACGAGAGACCCAGTACTTC.